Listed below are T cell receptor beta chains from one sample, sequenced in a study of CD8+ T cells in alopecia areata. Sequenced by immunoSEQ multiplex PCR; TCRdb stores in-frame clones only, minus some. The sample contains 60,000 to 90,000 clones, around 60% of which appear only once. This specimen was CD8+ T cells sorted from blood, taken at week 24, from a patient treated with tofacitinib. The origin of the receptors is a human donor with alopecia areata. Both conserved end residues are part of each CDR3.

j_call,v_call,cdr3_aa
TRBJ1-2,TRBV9,CASSAPGTGSYYGYTF
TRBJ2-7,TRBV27,CASSLTLAGAYEQYF
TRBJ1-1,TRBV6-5,CASSLAMNTEAFF
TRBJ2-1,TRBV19,CASSLAGIRDEQFF
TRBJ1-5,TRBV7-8,CASGGTEPQHF
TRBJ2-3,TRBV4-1,CASSQDPTSPTDTQYF
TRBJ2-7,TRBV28,CASSLGVGAEQYF
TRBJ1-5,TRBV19,CASSIFGEGGNQPQHF
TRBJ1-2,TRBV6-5,CASSYGQNYGYTF
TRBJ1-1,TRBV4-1,CASSQDAASGTEAFF
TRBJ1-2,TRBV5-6,CASSPGQGAYGYTF
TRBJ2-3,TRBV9,CASSVAGLAADTQYF
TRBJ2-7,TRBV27,CASSEDPWGRAYEQYF
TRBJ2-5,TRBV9,CASSPGGWTTVQETQYF
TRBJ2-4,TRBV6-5,CASSYSELPKNIQYF
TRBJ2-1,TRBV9,CASSVVLTGVYNEQFF
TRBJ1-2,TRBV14,CASSQVSQGASGYTF
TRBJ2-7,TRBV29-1,CSVEEGVFEQYF
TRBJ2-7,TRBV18,CASSPSSGAAVYEQYF
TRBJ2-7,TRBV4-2,CASSHTSGLSSYEQYF
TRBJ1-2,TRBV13,CASRDSDGDRGLYGYTF
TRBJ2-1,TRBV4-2,CASRTTSGHSYNEQFF
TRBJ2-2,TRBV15,CATSRDRSLTGELFF
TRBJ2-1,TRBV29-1,CSRRLAGACNEQFF
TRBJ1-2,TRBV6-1,CASSEGQAFPDGYTF
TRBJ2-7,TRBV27,CASSFAAQQYF
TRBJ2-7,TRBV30,CAWSYGGEQYF
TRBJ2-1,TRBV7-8,CASSFLRGSLNEQFF
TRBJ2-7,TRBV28,CASSLRGTTYEQYF
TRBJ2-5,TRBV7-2,CASSNRKTGGETQYF
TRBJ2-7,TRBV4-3,CASSQDLGVQSYEQYF
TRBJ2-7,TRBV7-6,CASSQGLADYYEQYF
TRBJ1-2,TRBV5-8,CASSIRDGTYGYTF
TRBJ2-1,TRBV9,CASSVGPNEQFF
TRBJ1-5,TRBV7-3,CASSFGGIRPQHF
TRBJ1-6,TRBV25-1,CASSEQGYNSPLHF
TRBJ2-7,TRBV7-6,CASSQYGASYEQYF
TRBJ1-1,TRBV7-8,CASSLAGQGNTEAFF
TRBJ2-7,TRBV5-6,CASRRGQGMEQYF
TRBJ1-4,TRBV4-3,CASSQYTGRGNEKLFF
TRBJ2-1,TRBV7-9,CASSETSGSYNEQFF